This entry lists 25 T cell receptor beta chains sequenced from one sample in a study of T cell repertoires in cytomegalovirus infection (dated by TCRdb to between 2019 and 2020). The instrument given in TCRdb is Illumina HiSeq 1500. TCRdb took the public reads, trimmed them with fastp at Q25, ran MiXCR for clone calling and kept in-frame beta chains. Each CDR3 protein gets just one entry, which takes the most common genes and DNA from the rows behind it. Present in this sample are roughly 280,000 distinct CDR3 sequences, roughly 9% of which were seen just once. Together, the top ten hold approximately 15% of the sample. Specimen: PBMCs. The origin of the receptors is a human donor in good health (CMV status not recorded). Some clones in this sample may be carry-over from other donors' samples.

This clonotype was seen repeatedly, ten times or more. The CDR3 region is CASSSPSGGATQYF. Here the CDR3 DNA reads TGTGCCAGCAGCTCTCCTAGCGGGGGGGCCACGCAGTATTTT. The chain recombines TRBV7-2 with TRBJ2-3; 12 nucleotides align to TRBD2. The V and J ends lost 4 bases and 9 bases, in that order; junction bases with no gene match: 5. This CDR3 comprises 14 residues. Germline assignment: CDR1 SGHTA and CDR2 FQGNSA.

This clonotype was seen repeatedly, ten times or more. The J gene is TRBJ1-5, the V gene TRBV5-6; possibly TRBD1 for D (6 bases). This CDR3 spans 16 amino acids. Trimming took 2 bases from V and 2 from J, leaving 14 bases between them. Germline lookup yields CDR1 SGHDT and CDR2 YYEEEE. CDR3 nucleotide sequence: TGTGCCAGCAGCTTACGGGGGGCGCAGGGCAATCAGCCCCAGCATTTT. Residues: CASSLRGAQGNQPQHF.

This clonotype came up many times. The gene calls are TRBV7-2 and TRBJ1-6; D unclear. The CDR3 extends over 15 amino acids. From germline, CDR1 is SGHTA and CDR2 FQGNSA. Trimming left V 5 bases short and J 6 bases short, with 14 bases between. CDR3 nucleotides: TGTGCCAGCAGCGCCGGACCGGGATTTAATTCACCCCTCCACTTT. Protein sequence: CASSAGPGFNSPLHF. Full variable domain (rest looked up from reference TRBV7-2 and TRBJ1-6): GAGVSQSPSNKVTEKGKDVELRCDPISGHTALYWYRQSLGQGLEFLIYFQGNSAPDKSGLPSDRFSAERTGGSVSTLTIQRTQQEDSAVYLCASSAGPGFNSPLHFGNGTRLTVT.

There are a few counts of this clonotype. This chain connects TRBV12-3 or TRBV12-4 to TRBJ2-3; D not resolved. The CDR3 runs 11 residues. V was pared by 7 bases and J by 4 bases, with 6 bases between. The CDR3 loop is CASTTSDTQYF. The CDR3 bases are TGTGCCAGCACCACATCAGATACGCAGTATTTT.

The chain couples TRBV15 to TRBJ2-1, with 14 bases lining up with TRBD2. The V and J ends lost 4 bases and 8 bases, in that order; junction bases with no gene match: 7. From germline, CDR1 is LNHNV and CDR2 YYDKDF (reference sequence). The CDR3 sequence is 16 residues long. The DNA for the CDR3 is TGTGCCACCAGCAACGGACTAGCGGGGGGCCACGATGAGCAGTTCTTC. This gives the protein CATSNGLAGGHDEQFF.

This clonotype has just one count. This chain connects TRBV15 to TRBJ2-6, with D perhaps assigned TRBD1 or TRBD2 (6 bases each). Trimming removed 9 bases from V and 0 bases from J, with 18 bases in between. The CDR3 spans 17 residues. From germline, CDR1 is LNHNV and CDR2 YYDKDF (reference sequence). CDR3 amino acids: CATSRGDVVSGANVLTF. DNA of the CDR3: TGTGCCACTTCAAGGGGGGACGTAGTCTCTGGGGCCAACGTCCTGACTTTC.

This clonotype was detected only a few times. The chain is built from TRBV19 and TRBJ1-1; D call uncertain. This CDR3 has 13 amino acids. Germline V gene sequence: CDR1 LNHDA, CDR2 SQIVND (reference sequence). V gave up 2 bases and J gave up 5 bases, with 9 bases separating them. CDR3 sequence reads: CASSIKTSTEAFF. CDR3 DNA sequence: TGTGCCAGTAGTATAAAGACGAGTACTGAAGCTTTCTTT.

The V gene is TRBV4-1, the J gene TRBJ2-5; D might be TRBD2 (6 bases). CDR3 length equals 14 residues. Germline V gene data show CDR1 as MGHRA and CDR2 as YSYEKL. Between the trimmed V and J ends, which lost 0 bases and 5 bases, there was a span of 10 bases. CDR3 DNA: TGCGCCAGCAGCCAAGATTGGGGGGATGAGACCCAGTACTTC. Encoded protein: CASSQDWGDETQYF.

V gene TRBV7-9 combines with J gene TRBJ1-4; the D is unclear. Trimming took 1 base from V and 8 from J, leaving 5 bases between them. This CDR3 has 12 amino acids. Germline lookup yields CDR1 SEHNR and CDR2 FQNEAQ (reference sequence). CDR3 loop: CASSLVVEKLFF. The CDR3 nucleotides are TGTGCCAGCAGCTTAGTAGTAGAAAAACTGTTTTTT.

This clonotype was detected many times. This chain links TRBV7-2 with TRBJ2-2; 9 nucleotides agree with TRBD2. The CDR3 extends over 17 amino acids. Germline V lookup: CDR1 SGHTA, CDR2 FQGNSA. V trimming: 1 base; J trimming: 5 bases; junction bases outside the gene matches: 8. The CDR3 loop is CASSLDGGRAGTGELFF. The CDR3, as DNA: TGTGCCAGCAGCTTAGATGGCGGGAGGGCGGGTACCGGGGAGCTGTTTTTT.

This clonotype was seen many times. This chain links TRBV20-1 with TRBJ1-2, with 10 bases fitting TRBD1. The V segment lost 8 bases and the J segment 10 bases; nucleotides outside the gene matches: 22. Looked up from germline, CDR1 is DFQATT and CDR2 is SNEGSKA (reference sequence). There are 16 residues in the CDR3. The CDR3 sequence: CSLPSWSGRTGGDYTF. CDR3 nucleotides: TGCAGTTTGCCCTCATGGAGTGGAAGGACAGGGGGAGACTACACCTTC.

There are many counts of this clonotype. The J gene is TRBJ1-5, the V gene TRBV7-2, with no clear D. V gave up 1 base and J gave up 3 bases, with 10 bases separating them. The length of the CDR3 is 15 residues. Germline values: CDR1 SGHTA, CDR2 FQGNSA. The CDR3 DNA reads TGTGCCAGCAGCTTAGGGGCCCTTTACAATCAGCCCCAGCATTTT. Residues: CASSLGALYNQPQHF.

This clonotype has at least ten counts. The CDR3 bases are TGTGCCAGCAATTTTCGGGGCTACAATGAGCAGTTCTTC. The encoded protein is CASNFRGYNEQFF. The V call is TRBV7-2, the J call TRBJ2-1; D may be TRBD2 (5 bases). Germline loops: CDR1 SGHTA, CDR2 FQGNSA. The CDR3 has 13 residues. V lost 7 bases, J lost 3 bases, and 10 bases lay in between.

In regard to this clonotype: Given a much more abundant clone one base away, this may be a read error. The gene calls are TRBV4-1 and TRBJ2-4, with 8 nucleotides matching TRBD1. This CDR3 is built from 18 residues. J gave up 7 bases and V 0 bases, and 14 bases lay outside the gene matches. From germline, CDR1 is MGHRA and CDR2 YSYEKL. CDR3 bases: TGCGCCAGCAGCCAAGACGCGTCAGGGGGCCCGAGAGGGAACATTCAGTACTTC. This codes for CASSQDASGGPRGNIQYF.

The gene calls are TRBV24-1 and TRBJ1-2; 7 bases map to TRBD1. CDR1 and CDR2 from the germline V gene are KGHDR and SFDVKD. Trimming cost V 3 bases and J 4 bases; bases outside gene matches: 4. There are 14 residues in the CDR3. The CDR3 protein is CATSDDDRAYGYTF. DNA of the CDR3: TGTGCCACCAGTGATGACGACAGGGCCTATGGCTACACCTTC.

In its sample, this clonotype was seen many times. CDR3 sequence reads: CASSLTGVAVQPQHF. The CDR3, as DNA: TGTGCCAGCAGCTTAACAGGCGTAGCGGTTCAGCCCCAGCATTTT. This chain connects TRBV7-2 to TRBJ1-5, with D possibly being TRBD1 (5 bases). The CDR3 covers 15 residues. In germline, CDR1 is SGHTA, CDR2 FQGNSA. Trimming stripped 2 bases from V and 6 bases from J, with 14 bases between.

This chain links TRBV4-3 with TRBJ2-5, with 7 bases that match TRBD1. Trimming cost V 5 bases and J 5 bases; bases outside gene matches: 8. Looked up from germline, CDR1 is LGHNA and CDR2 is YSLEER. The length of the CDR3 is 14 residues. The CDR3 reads CASSTGAGRETQYF. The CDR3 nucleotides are TGCGCCAGCAGCACAGGGGCTGGCCGGGAGACCCAGTACTTC.

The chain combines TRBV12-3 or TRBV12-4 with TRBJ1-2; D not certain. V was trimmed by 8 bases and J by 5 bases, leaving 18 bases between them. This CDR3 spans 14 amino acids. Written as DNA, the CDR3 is TGTGCCAGCCGAATTTCGGCTGGGGTTTATGGCTACACCTTC. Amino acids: CASRISAGVYGYTF.

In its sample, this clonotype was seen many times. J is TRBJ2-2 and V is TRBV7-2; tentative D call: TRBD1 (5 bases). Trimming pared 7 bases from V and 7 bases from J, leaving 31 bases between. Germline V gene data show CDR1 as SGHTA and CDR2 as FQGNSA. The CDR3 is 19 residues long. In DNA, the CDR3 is TGTGCCAGCACCATGAGATCAGTTATAACAGGCTCAGGTGGCGGGGAGCTGTTTTTT. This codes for CASTMRSVITGSGGGELFF.

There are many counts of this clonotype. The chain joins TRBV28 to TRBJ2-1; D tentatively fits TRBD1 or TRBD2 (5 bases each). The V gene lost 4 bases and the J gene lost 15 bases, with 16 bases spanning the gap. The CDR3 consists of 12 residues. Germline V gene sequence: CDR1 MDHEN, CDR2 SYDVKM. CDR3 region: CASSSRGRGVFF. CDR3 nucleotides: TGTGCCAGCAGTTCCCGTGGTAGAGGGGTGTTCTTC.

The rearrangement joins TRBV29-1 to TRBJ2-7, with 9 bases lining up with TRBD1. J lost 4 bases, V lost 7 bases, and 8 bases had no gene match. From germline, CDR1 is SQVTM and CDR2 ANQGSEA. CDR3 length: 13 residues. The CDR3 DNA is TGCAGCGCCGTACAGGGGGCAGGTTACGAGCAGTACTTC. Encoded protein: CSAVQGAGYEQYF.

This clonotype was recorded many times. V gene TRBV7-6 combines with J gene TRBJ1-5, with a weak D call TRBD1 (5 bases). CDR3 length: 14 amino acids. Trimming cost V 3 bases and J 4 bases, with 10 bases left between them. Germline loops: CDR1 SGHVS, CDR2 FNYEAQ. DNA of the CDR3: TGTGCCAGCAGCTTGCAGGGACCTAATCAGCCCCAGCATTTT. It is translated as CASSLQGPNQPQHF.

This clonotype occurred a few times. The CDR3 loop is CATSVNLGLSQETQYF. The CDR3 DNA sequence: TGTGCCACCAGCGTGAACTTGGGACTGAGCCAAGAGACCCAGTACTTC. The V call is TRBV15, the J call TRBJ2-5; possibly TRBD2 for D (6 bases). The ends were cut back, 5 bases at V and 1 base at J, with 17 bases in the middle. Germline CDR1 is LNHNV and CDR2 is YYDKDF (reference sequence). The CDR3 totals 16 residues. The entire variable domain, with the rest obtained from reference TRBV15 and TRBJ2-5, is as follows: DAMVIQNPRYQVTQFGKPVTLSCSQTLNHNVMYWYQQKSSQAPKLLFHYYDKDFNNEADTPDNFQSRRPNTSFCFLDIRSPGLGDTAMYLCATSVNLGLSQETQYFGPGTRLLVL.

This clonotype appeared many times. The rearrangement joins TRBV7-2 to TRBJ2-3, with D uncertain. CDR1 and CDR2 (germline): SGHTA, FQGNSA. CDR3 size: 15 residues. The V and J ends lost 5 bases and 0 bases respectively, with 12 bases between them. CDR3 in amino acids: CASSPRTLSTDTQYF. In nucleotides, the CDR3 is TGTGCCAGCAGCCCGAGGACCCTTAGCACAGATACGCAGTATTTT.

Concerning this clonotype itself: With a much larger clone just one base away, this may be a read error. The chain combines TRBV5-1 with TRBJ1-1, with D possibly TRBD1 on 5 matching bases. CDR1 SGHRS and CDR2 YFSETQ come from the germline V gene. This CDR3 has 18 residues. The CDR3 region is CVSSQWLGRAFRNTEAFF. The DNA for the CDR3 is TGCGTCAGCAGCCAGTGGCTTGGCAGGGCATTTCGGAACACTGAAGCTTTCTTT.